Listed below are T cell receptor beta chains from one sample, sequenced in a study of shared clonotypes between healthy human individuals. Clones were sequenced by immunoSEQ multiplex PCR, and TCRdb holds only the in-frame ones, with some missing. The profile covers roughly 650,000 clones, with approximately 96% appearing a single time and approximately 0.12% taken by the ten largest. Sequencing used naive CD8+ T cells sorted from blood. The receptor set was obtained from a woman aged 30 to 39 in good health. The CDR3 runs from the conserved cysteine through the conserved F or W. A D gene is named only where the DNA matches it firmly. Clone size, where shown, is once, few, many, or a class for clones that have expanded.

size | J | D | V | CDR3 | DNA
. | TRBJ2-1 | TRBD1 | TRBV27 | CATTGTENNEQFF | TGTGCCACCACCGGGACAGAAAACAATGAGCAGTTCTTC
. | TRBJ2-7 | . | TRBV5-4 | CASSQDQLLNYEQYF | TGTGCCAGCAGCCAGGATCAACTTCTAAACTACGAGCAGTACTTC
. | TRBJ1-1 | TRBD1 | TRBV19 | CASTLDREGPMNTEAFF | TGTGCCAGTACCCTAGACAGGGAAGGGCCAATGAACACTGAAGCTTTCTTT
. | TRBJ1-2 | . | TRBV6-1 | CASSEAPQGFNGYTF | TGTGCCAGCAGTGAAGCCCCCCAGGGGTTTAATGGCTACACCTTC
. | TRBJ2-1 | . | TRBV19 | CASSTGGGNGWNEQFF | TGTGCCAGTAGTACTGGGGGAGGCAACGGGTGGAATGAGCAGTTCTTC
. | TRBJ2-7 | . | TRBV27 | CATAREVGRYYEQYF | TGTGCCACCGCGCGAGAAGTAGGCCGATACTACGAGCAGTACTTC
. | TRBJ2-1 | TRBD2 | TRBV27 | CASTPAGEYNEQFF | TGTGCCAGCACTCCAGCGGGAGAATACAATGAGCAGTTCTTC
. | TRBJ2-1 | TRBD2 | TRBV5-1 | CASSLRLAGAGNEQFF | TGCGCCAGCAGCTTGAGACTAGCGGGAGCGGGGAATGAGCAGTTCTTC
. | TRBJ2-1 | . | TRBV10-3 | CAISESGVHNEQFF | TGTGCCATCAGTGAGTCCGGGGTGCACAATGAGCAGTTCTTC
. | TRBJ1-2 | TRBD1 | TRBV28 | CASSLKDRAFDGYTF | TGTGCCAGCAGTTTAAAAGACAGGGCGTTCGATGGCTACACCTTC
once | TRBJ1-2 | . | TRBV2 | CASLLSGYGYTF | TGTGCCAGCCTATTATCAGGCTATGGCTACACCTTC
. | TRBJ1-2 | . | TRBV7-2 | CASSLPGQNYGYTF | TGTGCCAGCAGCCTTCCAGGACAGAACTATGGCTACACCTTC
. | TRBJ2-3 | . | TRBV5-8 | CASSFQLGDTQYF | TGTGCCAGCAGCTTTCAACTAGGAGATACGCAGTATTTT
. | TRBJ2-4 | . | TRBV28 | CASSSLSPSGGLAKNIQYF | TGTGCCAGCAGTTCCTTAAGCCCCTCTGGGGGACTAGCCAAAAACATTCAGTACTTC
. | TRBJ2-7 | TRBD1 | TRBV28 | CASSEYPPRQGLDEQYF | TGTGCCAGCAGTGAATACCCCCCCCGACAGGGTTTGGACGAGCAGTACTTC
. | TRBJ1-1 | . | TRBV4-1 | CASSHPSRTFMNTEAFF | TGCGCCAGCAGCCACCCCTCCCGGACGTTTATGAACACTGAAGCTTTCTTT
. | TRBJ2-7 | . | TRBV7-9 | CASSGDAFSYEQYF | TGTGCCAGCAGCGGGGACGCCTTCTCCTACGAGCAGTACTTC